This entry lists 18 T cell receptor beta chains sequenced from one sample in a study of post-analysis software for immune sequencing data. Study results and caveats: Five TRBV segments were significantly more frequent in patients than in controls. TRBV5-6, TRBV5-1 and TRBV20-1 were among these segments.

cDNA libraries of TCR beta carried unique molecular identifiers. TCRdb ran MiXCR on the PCR reads and lists one entry per CDR3 protein. The sample holds over 700,000 distinct CDR3 sequences, roughly 27% seen once. For these receptors, no antigen is known. Sequencing was performed on blood. The receptors derive from a girl under 18 with multiple sclerosis.

This clonotype appeared a few times. This rearrangement joins TRBV2 to TRBJ1-1; perhaps TRBD1 as D (5 bases). CDR1 is SNHLY and CDR2 is FYNNEI in the germline V gene. The germline V and J ends were trimmed by 2 bases and 3 bases, with 13 bases remaining between them. CDR3 length: 15 residues. Written as DNA, the CDR3 is TGTGCCAGCAGTGAAAGAGATCAGGGCTACACTGAAGCTTTCTTT. Translating gives CASSERDQGYTEAFF.

This clonotype was observed a handful of times. The rearrangement links TRBV5-1 to TRBJ2-3; 9 bases are a match to TRBD2. Trimming took 4 bases from V and 0 from J; bases not matched to a gene: 6. From germline, CDR1 is SGHRS and CDR2 YFSETQ. The CDR3 spans 16 residues. The chain's CDR3 is CASSPKRGASTDTQYF. The DNA of the CDR3 is TGCGCCAGCAGCCCCAAGCGGGGGGCTAGCACAGATACGCAGTATTTT.

This clonotype occurred a few times. This chain joins TRBV29-1 and TRBJ1-1; maybe TRBD1 (5 bases). CDR3 length: 13 residues. The germline V gene has CDR1 SQVTM and CDR2 ANQGSEA. Deletions cut 7 bases from V and 0 bases from J, with 12 bases between. The CDR3 DNA sequence: TGCAGCGGCCTGACAGATTTGAACACTGAAGCTTTCTTT. Protein sequence: CSGLTDLNTEAFF.

At least ten counts were recorded for this clonotype. The chain recombines TRBV5-1 with TRBJ1-2; D gene unclear. The CDR3 runs 15 residues. Germline V gives CDR1 SGHRS, CDR2 YFSETQ. With 2 bases removed from V and 0 bases from J, the gap between germline ends came to 11 bases. CDR3 sequence: CASSFSLQPNYGYTF. The CDR3 coding sequence is TGCGCCAGCAGCTTCTCGCTACAGCCTAACTATGGCTACACCTTC.

This chain uses TRBV19 with TRBJ2-1; no clear D gene. V lost 0 bases to trimming and J lost 4 bases, with 13 bases between them. The germline CDR1 and CDR2 sequences are LNHDA and SQIVND (reference sequence). The length of the CDR3 is 16 residues. The DNA for the CDR3 is TGTGCCAGTAGTATAGAGGGTGGAGAACTTTACAATGAGCAGTTCTTC. Translating it yields CASSIEGGELYNEQFF.

There are many counts of this clonotype. The chain links TRBV6-5 to TRBJ2-7, with TRBD1 identical over 7 bases. Unmatched junction bases numbered 7, after V lost 2 bases and J lost 6 bases. The CDR3 totals 14 residues. From germline, CDR1 is MNHEY and CDR2 SVGAGI. This CDR3 reads CASSYEGARGEQYF. In DNA form, the CDR3 reads TGTGCCAGCAGTTACGAGGGGGCGCGAGGCGAGCAGTACTTC.

The chain couples TRBV4-3 to TRBJ2-7, with D tentatively TRBD1 (6 bases). Between the trimmed V and J ends, which lost 0 bases and 1 base, there was a span of 13 bases. This CDR3 is 16 amino acids long. Germline assignment: CDR1 LGHNA and CDR2 YSLEER. The CDR3 DNA sequence: TGCGCCAGCAGCCAAGATAGGGGACACGCTTCCTACGAGCAGTACTTC. As protein: CASSQDRGHASYEQYF.

This clonotype was recorded a few times. The chain recombines TRBV24-1 with TRBJ2-5; no clear D. The CDR3 spans 15 residues. V dropped 3 bases and J dropped 5 bases, with 15 bases sitting between them. CDR1 is KGHDR and CDR2 is SFDVKD in the germline V gene. CDR3 bases: TGTGCCACCAGTGATCCTGCCTTATCCAGGGAGACCCAGTACTTC. Translation gives CATSDPALSRETQYF.

This clonotype was recorded many times. The V gene is TRBV6-5, the J gene TRBJ1-1, with D possibly matching TRBD1 (5 bases). The CDR3 extends over 14 amino acids. CDR1 is MNHEY and CDR2 is SVGAGI in the germline V gene. V lost 0 bases and J 1 base, leaving 6 bases between the germline ends. The CDR3 bases are TGTGCCAGCAGTTACTCAAGGGGGAACACTGAAGCTTTCTTT. This gives the protein CASSYSRGNTEAFF.

The V and J genes are TRBV9 and TRBJ2-5; D is unclear. There are 14 residues in the CDR3. CDR1 and CDR2 (germline): SGDLS, YYNGEE. V lost 0 bases and J lost 0, with 6 bases in between. The CDR3 loop reads CASSVEGYQETQYF. The CDR3, as DNA: TGTGCCAGCAGCGTAGAGGGATACCAAGAGACCCAGTACTTC.

This sequence joins TRBV7-2 and TRBJ2-1, with D possibly matching TRBD2 (5 bases). This CDR3 spans 14 amino acids. Germline V gene data show CDR1 as SGHTA and CDR2 as FQGNSA. V shed 7 bases and J shed 6 bases, with 16 bases lying between them. Written as DNA, the CDR3 is TGTGCCAGCACCGAGCGGAGAGGTGGCAATGAGCAGTTCTTC. Protein product: CASTERRGGNEQFF.

This chain connects TRBV12-5 to TRBJ1-1; D not certain. CDR3 length: 13 residues. V was clipped by 3 bases and J by 5 bases, with 10 bases between them. Germline CDR1 and CDR2: LGHNT and FRNRAP. CDR3 region: CASGFRGGTEAFF. CDR3 sequence (DNA): TGTGCTAGTGGTTTCCGTGGTGGAACTGAAGCTTTCTTT.

Here the CDR3 DNA reads TGCAGTGCTAGAGATGGGCGGTTCGGGCTAGCGAGGTCAGAGACCCAGTACTTC. It specifies CSARDGRFGLARSETQYF. The J gene is TRBJ2-5, the V gene TRBV20-1; TRBD2 is a possible D gene (6 bases). Trimming pared 0 bases from V and 4 bases from J, leaving 24 bases between. The CDR3 is made up of 18 amino acids. CDR1 is DFQATT, CDR2 SNEGSKA, per germline (reference sequence).

The rearrangement links TRBV7-8 to TRBJ2-4; D unresolved. The CDR3 sequence is 13 residues long. V was clipped by 0 bases and J by 13 bases, with 13 bases between them. Germline V gene data show CDR1 as SGHVS and CDR2 as FQNEAQ. CDR3 residues: CASSLAKPDVQYF. The CDR3, as DNA: TGTGCCAGCAGCTTAGCTAAACCCGACGTGCAGTACTTC.

The rearrangement uses TRBV4-1 and TRBJ2-4, with D perhaps TRBD2 (6 bases). Germline loops: CDR1 MGHRA, CDR2 YSYEKL. This CDR3 spans 12 amino acids. The germline V and J ends were trimmed by 3 bases and 13 bases, with 13 bases remaining between them. The CDR3 sequence is CASSQEGRRQYF. CDR3 coding DNA: TGCGCCAGCAGCCAGGAGGGGCGGAGACAGTACTTC.

The genes are TRBV5-6 and TRBJ1-1, with 9 bases that match TRBD1. V trimming: 2 bases; J trimming: 5 bases; junction bases outside the gene matches: 4. The CDR3 is 14 amino acids. Germline V CDR1 and CDR2: SGHDT, YYEEEE. The CDR3 region has the DNA TGTGCCAGCAGCTTACAGGGGGCAAAGACTGAAGCTTTCTTT. It is translated as CASSLQGAKTEAFF.

This clonotype was recorded a few times. As DNA, the CDR3 is TGTGCCAGCAGCTTACGATTGTTTCGAGGACAGGGGGATGTGAACAATGAGCAGTTCTTC. As protein: CASSLRLFRGQGDVNNEQFF. This chain uses TRBV7-8 with TRBJ2-1; TRBD1 matches at 10 bases. CDR1 and CDR2 from the germline V gene are SGHVS and FQNEAQ. V lost 2 bases, J lost 5 bases, and 18 bases stayed unmatched. The CDR3 covers 20 residues.

This clonotype turned up a few times. This sequence joins TRBV5-1 and TRBJ2-1, with 12 bases lining up with TRBD2. The germline V gene encodes CDR1 SGHRS and CDR2 YFSETQ. CDR3 length: 16 amino acids. With V trimmed by 2 bases and J by 9 bases, 9 bases remained unmatched. CDR3 DNA: TGCGCCAGCAGCTTACAGACTAGCGGGGGTCTAGGTGAGCAGTTCTTC. Its translation: CASSLQTSGGLGEQFF.